A selection of T cell receptor beta chains follows, all from one sample in a study of blood T cell repertoires in COVID-19. Sequencing was performed with immunoSEQ multiplex PCR; in TCRdb, only in-frame clones are kept and a portion is missing. The sample contains over 250,000 clones, roughly 85% of which appear only once. Sequencing was performed on peripheral blood. Receptors originate from a man aged 50 to 59 with active or convalescent COVID-19. Both conserved end residues are part of each CDR3. The D gene is left open where the match is weak. The size of a clone is reported for some rows only, either as once, few or many, or as a class for expanded clones.

>TRBJ2-7|TRBD1|-|TRBV5-5
TGTGCCAGCAGCTTTGGACAGGTGGCCTACGAGCAGTACTTC
CASSFGQVAYEQYF
>TRBJ1-5|-|few|TRBV27
TGTGCCAGCAGTCCTCCCTCGCCCCAGCATTTT
CASSPPSPQHF
>TRBJ2-2|TRBD1|-|TRBV9
TGTGCCAGCAGCCAACGACAGGGATGGGACACCGGGGAGCTGTTTTTT
CASSQRQGWDTGELFF
>TRBJ2-5|TRBD1|few|TRBV3-1/TRBV3-2
TGTGCCAGCAGCCCGGGACAGGGGGCAAGGGAGACCCAGTACTTC
CASSPGQGARETQYF
>TRBJ1-3|TRBD1|-|TRBV30
TGTGCCTGGAGTCCAGGGGGCTCTGGAAACACCATATATTTT
CAWSPGGSGNTIYF
>TRBJ2-3|-|-|TRBV27
TGTGCCAGCAGTTTAGGCGGGGTCACAGATACGCAGTATTTT
CASSLGGVTDTQYF
>TRBJ2-7|TRBD2|-|TRBV30
TGTGCCTGGAGTCTAGCGGGCCCCCAGAAGTACTTC
CAWSLAGPQKYF
>TRBJ2-2|-|-|TRBV7-3
TGTGCCAGCAGCTTAAACTCCGCGAACACCGGGGAGCTGTTTTTT
CASSLNSANTGELFF
>TRBJ1-2|-|-|TRBV12-3/TRBV12-4
TGTGCCAGCAGTTTGGGAGGTGGCTACACCTTC
CASSLGGGYTF
>TRBJ2-3|TRBD2|-|TRBV11-2
TGTGCCAGCAGTCTCCTAGCGGGATCTCGCCCAGATACGCAGTATTTT
CASSLLAGSRPDTQYF
>TRBJ1-5|TRBD1|-|TRBV6-1
TGTGCCAGCAGTGAAAGGCGGACAGGGGGCAATCAGCCCCAGCATTTT
CASSERRTGGNQPQHF
>TRBJ2-3|TRBD2|-|TRBV9
TGTGCCAGCAGCGTAAGGGGATTCCAGACTAGCGGGGGGCCCACAGATACGCAGTATTTT
CASSVRGFQTSGGPTDTQYF
>TRBJ2-5|-|-|TRBV13
TGTGCCAGCAGCACGCGGGGCCCGGAGACCCAGTACTTC
CASSTRGPETQYF
>TRBJ2-1|-|-|TRBV11-2
TGTGCCAGCACTCCCCTAGGCATTTACAATGAGCAGTTCTTC
CASTPLGIYNEQFF
>TRBJ1-2|-|-|TRBV11-1
TGTGCCAGCAGCGGACCGGGGAATGGCTACACCTTC
CASSGPGNGYTF
>TRBJ2-1|TRBD2|few|TRBV5-1
TGCGCCAGCGGGACTAGCGGGAGGCCAGGGGGGAATGAGCAGTTCTTC
CASGTSGRPGGNEQFF